A single sample gave rise to the 7 T cell receptor beta chains below, sequenced in a study (dated by TCRdb to the mid-2010s). Library construction relied on RT-PCR. Instrument on record: Illumina MiSeq. TCRdb itself trimmed the public reads at Q25 with fastp, ran MiXCR and retained productive beta chains. Rows matching on CDR3 protein sequence are summarized as one entry with the most common DNA and genes. The sample table lists 550,000 to 750,000 distinct CDR3 sequences, approximately 15% of them with a count of one. The ten top clones hold around 3.3% of the sample. Sequenced input: memory CD4+ T cells from blood. The origin of the receptors is a female donor in good health, serving as a healthy control.

This clonotype has a count of ten or more. CDR3 in DNA: TGCAGCGTCAACATGGACGGCTCCTACGAGCAGTACTTC. It is translated as CSVNMDGSYEQYF. This chain uses TRBV29-1 with TRBJ2-7; D ambiguous. The CDR3 runs to 13 residues. Germline-derived CDR1 and CDR2 are SQVTM and ANQGSEA. Trimming stripped 6 bases from V and 0 bases from J, with 12 bases between.

This chain uses TRBV20-1 with TRBJ2-2, with D tentatively TRBD1 (5 bases). The CDR3 consists of 16 residues. Trimming pared 3 bases from V and 3 bases from J, leaving 17 bases between. CDR1 and CDR2 (germline): DFQATT, SNEGSKA (reference sequence). CDR3 amino acids: CSASDPGSKDTGELFF. The CDR3 DNA reads as TGCAGTGCTAGCGATCCAGGGTCTAAGGACACCGGGGAGCTGTTTTTT.

This chain links TRBV12-3 or TRBV12-4 with TRBJ2-1, with 11 positions matching TRBD2. V shed 5 bases and J 2 bases; nucleotides not matched to a gene: 11. The CDR3 sequence is 18 residues long. Here the CDR3 DNA reads TGTGCCAGCAGTCCCCACCAGACTAGCGGGGCAGCCTACAATGAGCAGTTCTTC. Its protein product is CASSPHQTSGAAYNEQFF.

This sequence joins TRBV10-3 and TRBJ1-1, with 9 bases that match TRBD1. The J segment lost 6 bases and the V segment lost 3 bases, leaving 11 bases of the junction unmatched. Per germline, CDR1 ENHRY and CDR2 SYGVKD. This CDR3 is 16 amino acids long. CDR3 in DNA: TGTGCCATCAGTGAAAACTACAGGGGGCTCTTGTCTGAAGCTTTCTTT. Its protein is CAISENYRGLLSEAFF.

This clonotype was picked up many times. V gene TRBV10-3 combines with J gene TRBJ2-3; unclear D gene. Germline V CDR1 and CDR2: ENHRY, SYGVKD. The CDR3 spans 14 residues. Trimming stripped 4 bases from V and 4 bases from J, with 12 bases between. DNA of the CDR3: TGTGCCATCAGTGTCGGCAGAAACTCAGATACGCAGTATTTT. Translating it yields CAISVGRNSDTQYF.

This CDR3 is CASSFGGGDSNQPQHF. CDR3 sequence (DNA): TGTGCCAGCAGTTTTGGAGGGGGGGATAGCAATCAGCCCCAGCATTTT. The rearrangement uses TRBV27 and TRBJ1-5, with a weak D call TRBD1 (6 bases). The CDR3 consists of 16 residues. V was cut by 3 bases and J by 0 bases, with 12 bases left in between. The germline V gene has CDR1 MNHEY and CDR2 SMNVEV (reference sequence).

The chain combines TRBV6-1 with TRBJ2-3; no reliable D call. CDR1 is MNHNS, CDR2 SASEGT, per germline. The V and J ends lost 2 bases and 6 bases respectively, with 9 bases between them. The CDR3 runs to 13 residues. CDR3 bases: TGTGCCAGCAGTGAACCCCTCCTGGATACGCAGTATTTT. Protein: CASSEPLLDTQYF.